In its sample, the clone carrying this TCR beta chain was seen many times. Its antigen remains unknown. The CDR3 totals 17 residues. Germline-derived CDR1 and CDR2 are SGHTA and FQGNSA. Unmatched junction bases numbered 8, after V lost 5 bases and J lost 1 base. These data come from a study of T cells in Graves' hyperthyroidism and ophthalmopathy. Whole-study results and caveats: Within blood appeared most thyroid clonotypes that had expanded above 0.001.

There were TCR beta CDR3 regions amplified from RNA transcripts. RT-PCR in the first round (using the HTBI primer set) targeted the TCR CDR3. TCRdb re-called the multiplex PCR reads through MiXCR, storing one row per CDR3 protein. The table lists around 580,000 distinct CDR3 sequences, approximately 15% of them singletons. Newly diagnosed hyperthyroidism, duration under 2 months, in patients aged 18 to 65. Uncontrolled infection, other autoimmune disease, pregnancy or lactation excluded patients. This receptor was obtained from a woman younger than 30 with Graves' hyperthyroidism. The V and J genes are TRBV7-2 and TRBJ2-5, with TRBD2 matching over 12 bases. The sample was blood. CDR3 DNA sequence: TGTGCCAGCAGCCCCCCAGGACTAGCGGGGTTCCAAGAGACCCAGTACTTC. Amino acids: CASSPPGLAGFQETQYF.